Each of the 9 T cell receptor beta chains below was sequenced from the same sample in a study of blood T cell repertoires in COVID-19. Using immunoSEQ multiplex PCR, the repertoire was profiled, and TCRdb retains in-frame clones only, with some absent. The table includes roughly 310,000 clones, roughly nine tenths detected once. Sequenced: PBMCs or T cells enriched from blood (not recorded which). These receptors all come from a man in his fifties or sixties who had recovered from COVID-19.

This clone was picked up a small number of times. The rearrangement links TRBV5-1 to TRBJ2-7, with 12 bases aligning to TRBD1. With 4 bases clipped from V and 0 bases from J, the junction kept 5 bases outside the gene matches. Germline V CDR1 and CDR2: SGHRS, YFSETQ. There are 16 residues in the CDR3. The CDR3 sequence: CASSPGQGAISYEQYF. CDR3 bases: TGCGCCAGCAGCCCGGGACAGGGGGCGATCTCCTACGAGCAGTACTTC. Full variable domain (rest looked up from reference TRBV5-1 and TRBJ2-7): KAGVTQTPRYLIKTRGQQVTLSCSPISGHRSVSWYQQTPGQGLQFLFEYFSETQRNKGNFPGRFSGRQFSNSRSEMNVSTLELGDSALYLCASSPGQGAISYEQYFGPGTRLTVT.

This clone turned up a few times. V is TRBV24-1 and J is TRBJ2-3, with D tentatively TRBD2 (5 bases). The length of the CDR3 is 13 residues. Germline V gene lookup returns CDR1 KGHDR and CDR2 SFDVKD. V was shortened by 9 bases and J by 3 bases, with 12 bases between the two germline ends. As DNA, the CDR3 is TGTGCCACCTCGACTACACAGACAGATACGCAGTATTTT. This gives the protein CATSTTQTDTQYF.

This chain joins TRBV7-2 and TRBJ2-4, with 8 nucleotides matching TRBD2. V dropped 5 bases and J dropped 5; count of bases not matched to a gene: 8. This CDR3 is 15 amino acids long. CDR1 and CDR2 (germline): SGHTA, FQGNSA. CDR3 sequence (DNA): TGTGCCAGCAGCCGTAATGTACTAGCGGAAAACATTCAGTACTTC. Translation: CASSRNVLAENIQYF.

The CDR3 nucleotides are TGTGCCAGCAGCTTACTCAGTCTGGGGAGCTCCTACGAGCAGTACTTC. Translating it yields CASSLLSLGSSYEQYF. V usage is TRBV7-9 and J usage is TRBJ2-7, with D possibly matching TRBD2 (5 bases). The CDR3 has 16 residues. Germline V lookup: CDR1 SEHNR, CDR2 FQNEAQ (reference sequence). Trimming stripped 2 bases from V and 0 bases from J, with 14 bases between.

The gene calls are TRBV7-6 and TRBJ2-1; 9 bases are shared with TRBD1. V was clipped by 5 bases and J by 4 bases; unmatched bases: 15. CDR1 SGHVS and CDR2 FNYEAQ come from the germline V gene. This CDR3 is built from 18 residues. The CDR3 is CASSPKVAGTGLYNEQFF. CDR3 nucleotides: TGTGCCAGCAGCCCCAAGGTGGCCGGGACAGGGCTTTACAATGAGCAGTTCTTC.

The V gene is TRBV7-9, the J gene TRBJ2-5, with a weak D call TRBD1 (6 bases). The V gene lost 3 bases and the J gene lost 7 bases, with 15 bases spanning the gap. Germline V CDR1 and CDR2: SEHNR, FQNEAQ (reference sequence). This CDR3 spans 14 amino acids. CDR3 DNA sequence: TGTGCCAGCAGCTTGGCCGTGGACAGCGGGACCCAGTACTTC. Translated: CASSLAVDSGTQYF.

This clone was picked up one time. The chain carries TRBV7-3 and TRBJ2-1, with 7 bases fitting TRBD2. Germline V gives CDR1 SGHTA, CDR2 FQGTGA. This CDR3 has 14 amino acids. With 1 base clipped from V and 6 bases from J, the junction kept 3 bases outside the gene matches. The CDR3 region is CASSLIPGGNEQFF. The CDR3 nucleotides read TGTGCCAGCAGCTTAATTCCGGGAGGCAATGAGCAGTTCTTC.

The V and J genes are TRBV7-6 and TRBJ2-7; the match to TRBD1 covers 9 bases. CDR3 size: 13 residues. CDR1 and CDR2 from the germline V gene are SGHVS and FNYEAQ. The ends lost 5 bases at V and 5 bases at J; junction bases unmatched: 4. CDR3 in DNA: TGTGCCAGCAGCCGGACAGGGGAGAACGAGCAGTACTTC. It specifies CASSRTGENEQYF.

This chain uses TRBV4-2 with TRBJ1-5; D is perhaps TRBD1 (5 bases). V was trimmed by 8 bases and J by 5 bases, leaving 10 bases between them. CDR1 and CDR2 from the germline V gene are LGHNA and YNFKEQ. This CDR3 spans 12 amino acids. Here the CDR3 DNA reads TGTGCCAGCGGGGGGGGTGATCAGCCCCAGCATTTT. It yields the protein CASGGGDQPQHF.